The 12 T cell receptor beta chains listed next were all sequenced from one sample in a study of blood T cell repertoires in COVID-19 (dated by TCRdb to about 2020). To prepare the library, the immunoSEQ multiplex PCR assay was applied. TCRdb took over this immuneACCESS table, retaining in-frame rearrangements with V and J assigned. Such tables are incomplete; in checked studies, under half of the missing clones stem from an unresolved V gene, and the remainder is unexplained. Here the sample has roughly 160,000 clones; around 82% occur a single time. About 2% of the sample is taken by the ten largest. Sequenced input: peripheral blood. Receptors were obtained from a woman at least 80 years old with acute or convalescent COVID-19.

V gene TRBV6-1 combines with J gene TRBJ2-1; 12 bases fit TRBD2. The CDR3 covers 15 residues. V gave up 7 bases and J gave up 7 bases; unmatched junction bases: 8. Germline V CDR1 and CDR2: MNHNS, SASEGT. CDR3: CASTRLAGEYNEQFF. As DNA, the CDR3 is TGTGCCAGCACACGACTAGCGGGAGAGTATAATGAGCAGTTCTTC.

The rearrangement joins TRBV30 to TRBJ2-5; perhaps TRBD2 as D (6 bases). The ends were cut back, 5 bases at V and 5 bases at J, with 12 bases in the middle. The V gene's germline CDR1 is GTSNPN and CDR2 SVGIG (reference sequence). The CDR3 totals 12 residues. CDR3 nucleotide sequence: TGTGCCTGGGCGGGGCGTCCGGAGACCCAGTACTTC. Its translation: CAWAGRPETQYF.

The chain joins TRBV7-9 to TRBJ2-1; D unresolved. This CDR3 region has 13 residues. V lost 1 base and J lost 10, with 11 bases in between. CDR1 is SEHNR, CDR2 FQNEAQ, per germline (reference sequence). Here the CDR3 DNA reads TGTGCCAGCAGCTTAGACCCCTCCGGGGAGCAGTTCTTC. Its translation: CASSLDPSGEQFF.

CDR3 residues: CASSFGAREAGELFF. In nucleotides, the CDR3 is TGCGCCAGCAGCTTTGGGGCTAGAGAGGCCGGGGAGCTGTTTTTT. This chain joins TRBV5-1 and TRBJ2-2; perhaps TRBD1 as D (5 bases). The CDR3 sequence is 15 residues long. Trimming shortened V by 2 bases and J by 6 bases, and 14 bases separated the two germline ends. Germline assignment: CDR1 SGHRS and CDR2 YFSETQ.

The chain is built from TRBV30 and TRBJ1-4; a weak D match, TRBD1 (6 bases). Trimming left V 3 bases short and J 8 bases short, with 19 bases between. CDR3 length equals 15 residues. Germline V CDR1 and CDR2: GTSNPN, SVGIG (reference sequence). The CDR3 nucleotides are TGTGCCTGGAGGGGGGTGGGGGCTAGGTACGAAAAACTGTTTTTT. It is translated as CAWRGVGARYEKLFF.

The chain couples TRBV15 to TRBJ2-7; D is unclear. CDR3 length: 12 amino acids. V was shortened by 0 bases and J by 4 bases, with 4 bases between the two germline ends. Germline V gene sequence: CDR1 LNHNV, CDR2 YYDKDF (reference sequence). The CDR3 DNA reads TGTGCCACCAGCAGAGACAGTTACGAGCAGTACTTC. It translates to CATSRDSYEQYF.

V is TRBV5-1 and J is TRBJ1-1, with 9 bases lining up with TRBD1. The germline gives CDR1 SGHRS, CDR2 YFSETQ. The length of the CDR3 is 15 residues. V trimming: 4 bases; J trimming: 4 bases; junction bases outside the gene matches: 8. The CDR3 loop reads CASSPLSTGGTEAFF. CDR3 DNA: TGCGCCAGCAGCCCACTCTCGACAGGGGGCACTGAAGCTTTCTTT.

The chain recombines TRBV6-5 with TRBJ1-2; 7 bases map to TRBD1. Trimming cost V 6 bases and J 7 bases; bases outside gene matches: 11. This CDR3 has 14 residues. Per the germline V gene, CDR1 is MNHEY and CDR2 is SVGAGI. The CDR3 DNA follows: TGTGCCAGCAGCCGCGACAGGGACGAAGCTGGCTACACCTTC. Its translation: CASSRDRDEAGYTF.

The chain's CDR3 is CASRSLADRGNGETQYF. CDR3 in DNA: TGTGCAAGTCGCTCACTCGCCGACAGGGGAAATGGGGAGACCCAGTACTTC. The rearrangement joins TRBV12-2 to TRBJ2-5; TRBD1 reflects the table's D call only, with no check against the DNA. TRBV12-2 is tagged as a pseudogene. The CDR3 sequence is 17 residues long.

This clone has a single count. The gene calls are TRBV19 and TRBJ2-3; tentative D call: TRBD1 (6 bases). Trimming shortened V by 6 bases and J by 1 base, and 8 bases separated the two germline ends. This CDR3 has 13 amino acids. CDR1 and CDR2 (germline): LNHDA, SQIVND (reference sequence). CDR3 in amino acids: CASSTGRTDTQYF. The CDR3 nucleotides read TGTGCCAGTAGCACAGGGCGCACAGATACGCAGTATTTT.

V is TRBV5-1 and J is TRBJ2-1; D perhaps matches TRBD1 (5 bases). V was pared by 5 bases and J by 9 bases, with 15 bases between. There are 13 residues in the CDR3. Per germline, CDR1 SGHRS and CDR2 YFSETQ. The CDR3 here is CASSLRVQTEQFF. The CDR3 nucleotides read TGCGCCAGCAGTCTCAGGGTTCAGACTGAGCAGTTCTTC.

CDR3 sequence reads: CASSPGSQGGYGYTF. CDR3 in DNA: TGTGCCAGCTCACCCGGGTCCCAGGGAGGCTATGGCTACACCTTC. This chain links TRBV18 with TRBJ1-2; tentative D call: TRBD1 (5 bases). V lost 3 bases to trimming and J lost 4 bases, with 15 bases between them. The germline gives CDR1 KGHSH, CDR2 LQKENI. CDR3 size: 15 residues.